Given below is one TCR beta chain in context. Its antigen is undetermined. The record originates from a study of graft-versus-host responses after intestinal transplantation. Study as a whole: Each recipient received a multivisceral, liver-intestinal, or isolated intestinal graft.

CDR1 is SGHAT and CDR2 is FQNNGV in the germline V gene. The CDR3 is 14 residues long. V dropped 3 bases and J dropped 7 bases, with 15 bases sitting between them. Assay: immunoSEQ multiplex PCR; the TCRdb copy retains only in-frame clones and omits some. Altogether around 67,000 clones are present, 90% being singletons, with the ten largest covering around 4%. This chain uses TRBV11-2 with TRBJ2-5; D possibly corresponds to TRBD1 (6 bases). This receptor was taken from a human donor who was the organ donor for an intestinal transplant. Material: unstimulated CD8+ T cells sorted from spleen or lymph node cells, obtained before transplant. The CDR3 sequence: CASSFPGHAPTQYF. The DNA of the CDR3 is TGTGCCAGCAGCTTTCCGGGACATGCACCGACCCAGTACTTC.